This T cell receptor beta chain appears in the sequencing data of a study of blood T cells in healthy people across ages. Next came a second PCR, run for 7 to 11 cycles, which used a sample-barcoded 5' primer along with a J-beta primer mix. TCRdb fed the 5' RACE reads into MiXCR, producing one record per CDR3 protein. The sample has around 1,500,000 distinct CDR3 sequences, around 39% seen once. The CDR3 runs 15 residues. The J segment lost 4 bases and the V segment lost 5 bases, leaving 8 bases of the junction unmatched. Donors each provided ten milliliters of peripheral blood. This sequence originates from a woman aged 18 to 35 in good health. This chain joins TRBV12-3 or TRBV12-4 and TRBJ1-2; TRBD1 agrees at 9 bases. The source material was blood. The CDR3 here is CASSPRTGVLYGYTF. The DNA of the CDR3 is TGTGCCAGCAGTCCCCGGACAGGGGTGCTCTATGGCTACACCTTC.